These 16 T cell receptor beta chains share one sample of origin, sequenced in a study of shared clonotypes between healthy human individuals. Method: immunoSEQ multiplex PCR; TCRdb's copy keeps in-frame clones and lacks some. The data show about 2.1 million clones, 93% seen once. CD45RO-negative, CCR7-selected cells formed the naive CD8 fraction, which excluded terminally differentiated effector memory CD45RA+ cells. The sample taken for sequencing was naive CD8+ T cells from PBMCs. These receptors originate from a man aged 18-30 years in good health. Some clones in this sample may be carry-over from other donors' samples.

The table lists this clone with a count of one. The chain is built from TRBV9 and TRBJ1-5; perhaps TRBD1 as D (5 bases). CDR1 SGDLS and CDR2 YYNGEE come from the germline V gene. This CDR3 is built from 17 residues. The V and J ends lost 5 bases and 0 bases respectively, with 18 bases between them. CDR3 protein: CASSPGGGGDSNQPQHF. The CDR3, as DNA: TGTGCCAGCAGTCCCGGGGGAGGAGGAGATAGCAATCAGCCCCAGCATTTT. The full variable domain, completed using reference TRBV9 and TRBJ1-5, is DSGVTQTPKHLITATGQRVTLRCSPRSGDLSVYWYQQSLDQGLQFLIQYYNGEERAKGNILERFSAQQFPDLHSELNLSSLELGDSALYFCASSPGGGGDSNQPQHFGDGTRLSIL.

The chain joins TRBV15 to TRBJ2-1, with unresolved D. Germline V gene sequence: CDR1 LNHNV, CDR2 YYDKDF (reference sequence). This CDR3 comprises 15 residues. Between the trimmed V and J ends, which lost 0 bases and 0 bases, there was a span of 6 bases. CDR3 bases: TGTGCCACCAGCAGAGACAGGAGCTCCTACAATGAGCAGTTCTTC. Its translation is CATSRDRSSYNEQFF. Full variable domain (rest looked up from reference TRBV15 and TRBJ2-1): DAMVIQNPRYQVTQFGKPVTLSCSQTLNHNVMYWYQQKSSQAPKLLFHYYDKDFNNEADTPDNFQSRRPNTSFCFLDIRSPGLGDTAMYLCATSRDRSSYNEQFFGPGTRLTVL.

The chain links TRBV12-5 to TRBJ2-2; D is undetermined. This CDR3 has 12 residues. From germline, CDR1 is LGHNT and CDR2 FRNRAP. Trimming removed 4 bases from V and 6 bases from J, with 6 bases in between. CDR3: CASGSPPGELFF. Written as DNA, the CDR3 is TGTGCTAGTGGTTCCCCCCCCGGGGAGCTGTTTTTT.

CDR3 DNA sequence: TGTGCCAGCAGAGACGGTGTGGACTATGACAATGAGCAGTTCTTC. This codes for CASRDGVDYDNEQFF. V and J are TRBV11-2 and TRBJ2-1, with D perhaps TRBD2 (6 bases). Trimming stripped 6 bases from V and 5 bases from J, with 17 bases between. The germline V gene has CDR1 SGHAT and CDR2 FQNNGV. The CDR3 is made up of 15 amino acids. Full variable domain (outside the CDR3, taken from reference TRBV11-2 and TRBJ2-1): EAGVAQSPRYKIIEKRQSVAFWCNPISGHATLYWYQQILGQGPKLLIQFQNNGVVDDSQLPKDRFSAERLKGVDSTLKIQPAKLEDSAVYLCASRDGVDYDNEQFFGPGTRLTVL.

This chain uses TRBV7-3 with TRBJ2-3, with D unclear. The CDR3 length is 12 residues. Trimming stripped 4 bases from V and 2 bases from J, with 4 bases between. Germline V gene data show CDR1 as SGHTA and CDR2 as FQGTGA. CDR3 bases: TGTGCCAGCAGCTCCCTCACAGATACGCAGTATTTT. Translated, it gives CASSSLTDTQYF. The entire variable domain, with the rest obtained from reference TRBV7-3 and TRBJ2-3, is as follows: GAGVSQTPSNKVTEKGKYVELRCDPISGHTALYWYRQSLGQGPEFLIYFQGTGAADDSGLPNDRFFAVRPEGSVSTLKIQRTERGDSAVYLCASSSLTDTQYFGPGTRLTVL.

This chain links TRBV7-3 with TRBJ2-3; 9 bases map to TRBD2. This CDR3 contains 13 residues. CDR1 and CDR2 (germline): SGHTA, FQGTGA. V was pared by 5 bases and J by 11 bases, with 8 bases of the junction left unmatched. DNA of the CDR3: TGTGCCAGCAGCCCGGGACTAGCAGTGGGGCAGTATTTT. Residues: CASSPGLAVGQYF.

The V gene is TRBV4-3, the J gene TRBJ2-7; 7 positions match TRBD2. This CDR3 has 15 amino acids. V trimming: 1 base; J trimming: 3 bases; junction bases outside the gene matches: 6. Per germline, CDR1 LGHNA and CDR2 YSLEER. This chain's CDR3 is CASSQGTSSGYEQYF. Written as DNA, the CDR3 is TGCGCCAGCAGCCAAGGGACTAGTTCGGGCTACGAGCAGTACTTC.

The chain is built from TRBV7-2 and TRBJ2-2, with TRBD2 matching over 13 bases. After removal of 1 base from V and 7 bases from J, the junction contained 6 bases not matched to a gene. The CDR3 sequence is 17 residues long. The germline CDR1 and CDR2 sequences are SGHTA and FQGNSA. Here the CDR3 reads CASSLVGLAGVVGELFF. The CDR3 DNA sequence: TGTGCCAGCAGCTTAGTTGGACTAGCGGGAGTAGTCGGGGAGCTGTTTTTT.

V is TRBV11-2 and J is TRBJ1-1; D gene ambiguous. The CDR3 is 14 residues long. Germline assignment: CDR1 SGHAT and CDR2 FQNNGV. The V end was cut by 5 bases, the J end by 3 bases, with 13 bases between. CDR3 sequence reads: CASSGGSRDTEAFF. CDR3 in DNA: TGTGCCAGCAGCGGCGGGTCGAGGGACACTGAAGCTTTCTTT.

The CDR3 sequence is CATSKSQGGLSEAFF. The CDR3 DNA reads TGTGCCACCAGCAAATCCCAGGGGGGGCTATCTGAAGCTTTCTTT. The chain carries TRBV15 and TRBJ1-1; 7 bases align to TRBD1. There are 15 residues in the CDR3. Looked up from germline, CDR1 is LNHNV and CDR2 is YYDKDF (reference sequence). V was clipped by 4 bases and J by 6 bases; unmatched bases: 11.

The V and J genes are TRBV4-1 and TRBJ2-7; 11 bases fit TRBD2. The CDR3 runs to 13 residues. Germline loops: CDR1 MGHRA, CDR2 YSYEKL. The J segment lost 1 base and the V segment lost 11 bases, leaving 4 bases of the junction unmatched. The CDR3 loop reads CASGLAGSYEQYF. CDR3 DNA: TGCGCCTCCGGACTAGCGGGTTCCTACGAGCAGTACTTC.

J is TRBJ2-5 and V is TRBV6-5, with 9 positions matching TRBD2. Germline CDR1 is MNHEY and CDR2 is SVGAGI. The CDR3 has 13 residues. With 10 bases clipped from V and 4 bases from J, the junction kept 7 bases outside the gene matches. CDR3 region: CATHSGSGETQYF. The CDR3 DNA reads TGTGCCACACATAGCGGGAGTGGAGAGACCCAGTACTTC.

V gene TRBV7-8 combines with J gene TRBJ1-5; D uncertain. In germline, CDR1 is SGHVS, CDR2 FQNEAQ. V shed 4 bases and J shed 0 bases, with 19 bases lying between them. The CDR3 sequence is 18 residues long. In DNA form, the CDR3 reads TGTGCCAGCAGCTCCGCTGGAGGATGGGCCGATAGCAATCAGCCCCAGCATTTT. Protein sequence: CASSSAGGWADSNQPQHF.

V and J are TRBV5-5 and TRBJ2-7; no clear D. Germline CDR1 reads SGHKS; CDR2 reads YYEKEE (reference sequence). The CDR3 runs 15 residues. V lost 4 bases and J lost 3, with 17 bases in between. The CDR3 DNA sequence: TGTGCCAGCAGCCCAGGCGGCAGAGGTGGCTACGAGCAGTACTTC. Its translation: CASSPGGRGGYEQYF.

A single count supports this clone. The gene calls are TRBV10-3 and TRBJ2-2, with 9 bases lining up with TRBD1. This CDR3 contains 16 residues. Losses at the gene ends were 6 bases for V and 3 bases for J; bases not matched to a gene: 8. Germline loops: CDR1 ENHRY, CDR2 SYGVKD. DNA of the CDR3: TGTGCCATCAGGGGGGGGACAGGGATGGACACCGGGGAGCTGTTTTTT. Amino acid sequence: CAIRGGTGMDTGELFF.

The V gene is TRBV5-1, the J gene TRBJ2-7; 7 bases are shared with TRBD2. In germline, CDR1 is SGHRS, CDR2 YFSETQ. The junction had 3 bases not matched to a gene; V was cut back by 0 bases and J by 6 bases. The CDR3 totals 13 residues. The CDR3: CASSLAAGSEQYF. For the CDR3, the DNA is TGCGCCAGCAGCTTGGCAGCGGGGTCCGAGCAGTACTTC.